Following are 7 T cell receptor beta chains from one sample sequenced in a study of CD4 T cells in relation to SARS-CoV-2 and coronaviruses. No antigen has been assigned to these receptors. Data came from immunoSEQ multiplex PCR; TCRdb stores just in-frame clones and leaves some out. The sample lists about 43,000 clones, approximately 80% occurring once. The sequenced sample was naive CD4+ T cells from PBMCs, cultured in vitro. Noted subset: naive CD4+ T cells isolated by negative enrichment. The receptors come from an adult with COVID-19.

The V and J genes are TRBV7-3 and TRBJ1-1; unclear D gene. Germline CDR1 is SGHTA and CDR2 is FQGTGA. This CDR3 spans 14 amino acids. Trimming took off 2 bases at V and 2 bases at J, with 9 bases between the two ends. The CDR3 coding sequence is TGTGCCAGCAGCTTATCCGGGGTTAACACTGAAGCTTTCTTT. Its translation is CASSLSGVNTEAFF.

V and J are TRBV5-1 and TRBJ2-3, with 8 bases fitting TRBD2. With V trimmed by 3 bases and J by 1 base, 7 bases remained unmatched. From germline, CDR1 is SGHRS and CDR2 YFSETQ. The CDR3 is made up of 16 amino acids. The CDR3 region has the DNA TGCGCCAGCAGCTCGCGAGGGCGGGAGGGCACAGATACGCAGTATTTT. This translates into CASSSRGREGTDTQYF.

This sequence joins TRBV5-6 and TRBJ2-3; 9 bases are shared with TRBD1. Per germline, CDR1 SGHDT and CDR2 YYEEEE. The CDR3 is 15 amino acids. V was pared by 2 bases and J by 0 bases, with 1 base of the junction left unmatched. The CDR3 region is CASSFGQGSTDTQYF. CDR3 DNA sequence: TGTGCCAGCAGCTTCGGACAGGGGAGCACAGATACGCAGTATTTT.

The V and J genes are TRBV4-3 and TRBJ2-2; no firm D call. Looked up from germline, CDR1 is LGHNA and CDR2 is YSLEER. Trimming pared 0 bases from V and 2 bases from J, leaving 16 bases between. The CDR3 runs to 18 residues. CDR3 sequence: CASSQDRVHGRNTGELFF. DNA of the CDR3: TGCGCCAGCAGCCAAGATCGAGTTCACGGACGAAACACCGGGGAGCTGTTTTTT.

The rearrangement joins TRBV10-2 to TRBJ1-6, with 7 bases matching TRBD1. This CDR3 has 14 residues. Germline CDR1 is WSHSY and CDR2 is SAAADI. The junction had 17 bases not matched to a gene; V was cut back by 10 bases and J by 14 bases. CDR3 DNA: TGCGCCACCCATCCGGGACAGCTGTACCTAGCCCTCCACTTT. It specifies CATHPGQLYLALHF.

CDR3 bases: TGTGCCAGCAGCCCCCTGGGGGGTGAGCAGTTCTTC. It is translated as CASSPLGGEQFF. J is TRBJ2-1 and V is TRBV7-3; TRBD2 might be the D (6 bases). V lost 5 bases and J 9 bases, leaving 11 bases between the germline ends. The germline V gene encodes CDR1 SGHTA and CDR2 FQGTGA. This CDR3 region has 12 residues. The entire variable domain, with the rest obtained from reference TRBV7-3 and TRBJ2-1, is as follows: GAGVSQTPSNKVTEKGKYVELRCDPISGHTALYWYRQSLGQGPEFLIYFQGTGAADDSGLPNDRFFAVRPEGSVSTLKIQRTERGDSAVYLCASSPLGGEQFFGPGTRLTVL.

The chain joins TRBV3-1 (or the pseudogene TRBV3-2) to TRBJ2-7, with 13 nucleotides matching TRBD2. Germline CDR1 LGHDT, CDR2 YNNKEL (reference sequence). CDR3 length: 14 residues. Trimming removed 4 bases from V and 3 bases from J; junction bases left unmatched: 0. The CDR3, as DNA: TGTGCCAGCAGCCGGACTAGCGGGAGCTACGAGCAGTACTTC. It encodes CASSRTSGSYEQYF.